Sequencing of this T cell receptor beta chain was carried out in a study of cytomegalovirus exposure and HLA in healthy donors (dated by TCRdb to the late 2010s). Notes on the research overall: According to an earlier analysis of 587 of the donors, 150 million to 200 million T cells yielded over 100 million unique TCR beta sequences and roughly 280 Gb of sequence data. Among 398 genotyped donors of the cohort, an average of around 240,000 unique TCR beta nucleotide sequences were sequenced per donor, roughly 18% of them non-productive. A later genetic analysis took genome-wide SNP genotypes for about three fifths of the roughly 670 donors and used that subset as a discovery cohort. The study aimed to test whether cataloging public T cell receptors could reveal signatures of past pathogen exposure. Four or five DR-DQ haplotypes were handled as single units for association and clustering because linkage in the cohort was strong. An earlier analysis of 587 of the donors applied high-throughput TCR beta sequencing to assess whether each TCR beta V gene segment acted as functional or pseudogenic. To study patterns of TCR occurrence, a later analysis re-analyzed previously published TCR beta repertoires from 700 or so donors and added high-resolution HLA genotyping. Donor age, sex, ethnicity and CMV serostatus were collected together with the repertoire data. The study profiled the T cell repertoires of around 700 subjects by immunosequencing and related them to cytomegalovirus serostatus. The number of donors typed differed by locus, with roughly 620-630 for A, B, C, DRB1 and DQB1, around 500 for DQA1, approximately 580 for DPA1, and some 440 for DPB1. All discovery cohort repertoires had been generated using a single sequencing platform. Approximately 310 gigabases of sequencing data and approximately 85 million unique TCR sequences were included in an early release covering roughly 700 HLA-typed donors. Among the 398 genotyped donors, approximately 81% belonged to the genetic ancestry cluster associated with self-reported Caucasian donors. Class I and class II HLA loci were covered by the typing at four-digit resolution. A separate validation cohort of approximately 130 different subjects was used in addition to the 666-subject first cohort. The study combined high-throughput TCR immunosequencing, statistical association of individual TCRs with disease status, and machine learning to predict cytomegalovirus infection status. The later analysis used no new phenotypic data to find candidate immune exposures, relying instead on TCR beta sequences and their occurrence across donors.

The V end loses 1 base and the J end loses 6 bases, and a stretch of 9 bases separates them. CDR1 and CDR2 (SGHTA, FQGNSA) derive from the germline V gene. The CDR3 spans 14 residues, from the cysteine through the phenylalanine. Only the CDR3 part of the read is kept: 42 bases, read in frame from the first base. Regarding this clone: What antigen it recognizes has not been identified.

The cohort comprised fewer than 750 healthy bone marrow donors. All cohort members were sampled while nominally healthy, although unrecorded immune exposures were likely present. The donor tested CMV seropositive, placing the donor among the 250 to 350 seropositive members of the cohort. Each donor provided a peripheral blood sample, and peripheral blood mononuclear cells were used for TCR beta sequencing. Genomic DNA extraction from the blood cell samples was performed with the Qiagen DNeasy Blood Extraction Kit. The library relied on the immunoSEQ multiplex PCR assay. For the multiplex PCR, a mixture combining 60 forward primers for TCR Vbeta segments and 13 reverse primers for TCR Jbeta segments was used. A multiplex PCR assay on genomic DNA amplified the CDR3 region of rearranged TCR beta genes. The Illumina HiSeq System was used to sequence the amplified TCR beta libraries as 87-base-pair reads. Per the authors' processing: Across the 670 or so repertoires, a later analysis counted 75 million to 90 million unique TCR beta chains, roughly 11 million of which were shared by at least two donors. Raw reads were error-corrected and collapsed into unique sequences with a nearest-neighbor algorithm that merged closely related sequences to remove PCR and sequencing errors. To assign V, D and J gene segments, CDR3 sequences were aligned to IMGT reference sequences. For a sequence to be retained, a match of at least six nucleotides to both a V gene segment and a J gene segment was required. Rearrangements were classified as productive when the CDR3 lacked stop codons and remained in frame with V and J, and all other rearrangements were classified as non-productive. Following IMGT convention, CDR3 was defined as the stretch from the second conserved V-encoded cysteine up to the conserved J-encoded phenylalanine. In an earlier analysis of roughly 610 of the donors, sequences lacking an unambiguous match to a single V gene segment were excluded. In an earlier analysis of roughly 500 of the donors, V segments were called functional above 56.7% productive rearrangements and were called segregating when the between-donor standard deviation exceeded 5%. A statistical classification framework was developed to diagnose cytomegalovirus status using the catalog of TCR beta chain sequences. In a later analysis, TCR nucleotide sequences were compared against IMGT/GENE-DB human TR gene sequences so that V and J genes could be assigned. Using the TCRdist pipeline, a later analysis assigned CDR3 sequences along with most-parsimonious VDJ recombination scenarios. In a later analysis, every TCR beta chain was defined by the combination of its CDR3 amino acid sequence and its V-gene family, and reads without a unique V-gene family were dropped. As a way to deal with suspected cross-contamination and a sequencing artifact, a later analysis dropped 450 to 600 nucleotide sequences that were highly shared and had low generation probability. For each public chain, a later analysis derived a clonal expansion index from normalized ranks of inferred template counts within each repertoire. Generation probabilities in a later analysis came from a VDJ recombination model fitted to out-of-frame rearrangements, and those results were checked against IGoR. In a later analysis, TCR-TCR, TCR-HLA and TCR-CMV co-occurrence was scored with hypergeometric tests, and a repertoire-size bias correction was applied to TCR pairs. A later analysis estimated false discovery rates by permuting HLA or CMV assignments 20 times. In a later analysis, co-occurring TCRs were grouped using DBSCAN, and TCRdist sequence similarity was added for clustering within HLA-allele-positive subsets. Co-occurrence clustering excluded repertoires with fewer than 30,000 or more than 120,000 public chains, plus five with anomalous nucleotide sharing. TCRdb carries this immuneACCESS record with in-frame sequences only. Its versions omit some clonotypes, under half of them owing to an unresolved V gene in the studies checked, with the rest unexplained. V and J calls and clone size follow that table, whereas D and trimming were derived from the DNA. This sample's clone table shows 200,000 to 250,000 clones. 0.75% to 1% of the sample lies in the top ten.

The research as a whole found: This cohort had only TCR beta chains sequenced, and the lack of alpha or paired-chain data limited which features could be detected. A later analysis found that HLA-associated TCR beta chains were more clonally expanded and had lower generation probabilities than equally common non-associated chains. In a later analysis, TCR association rates were found to vary across HLA loci, with the most associated TCRs seen for DRB1 alleles and the fewest for HLA-C alleles. Over 15 rarely observed V segments, including chromosome 9 orphons, were excluded from the earlier analysis of several hundred of the donors because counts were too low. Three of the identified cytomegalovirus-associated TCR beta chains were confirmed in vitro to be specific for cytomegalovirus antigens. Strong co-occurrence of HLA alleles, especially DR and DQ, made assigning TCR associations to individual alleles difficult. In a later analysis, some 17,000 TCR beta sequences were associated with specific HLA alleles at a false discovery rate of 0.05. A total of 164 TCR beta chains were listed by the study as associated with cytomegalovirus. In a later genetic analysis, fewer N-insertions in productive TCRs were reported among donors in an Asian-associated ancestry cluster than the approximately 670-donor mean. Because some donors lacked HLA typing at each locus, the association tests relied only on the typed subset. Sequencing depth was assumed to be roughly uniform across donors in the presence/absence analyses, though that assumption may not hold. Correlated functional status among segregating V segments might be attributable to linkage disequilibrium, but an unknown experimental factor could not be ruled out. The only immune exposure information available for the cohort was CMV serostatus. According to a later analysis, parvovirus B19, influenza, CMV and Epstein-Barr virus appeared linked to several top co-occurrence clusters. Most TCR sequences were seen in very few donors, while some public TCRs were found in many individuals. V-gene and J-gene trimming of TCR beta chains was associated with a missense DCLRE1C variant in a later genetic analysis, and the association was replicated in an independent cohort. The 87-base-pair reads could not distinguish some IMGT-functional V segments, including TRBV6-2 and TRBV6-3, so those segments were excluded. A further reported finding was that TCR beta sequences accurately predicted the HLA-A and HLA-B alleles for most subjects in the first cohort. According to a later analysis, most CMV-associated TCR beta chains appeared to be HLA-restricted, and the HLA associations seemed to be driven largely by CMV exposure. An earlier analysis of approximately 500 of the donors showed that most TCR beta V segments appeared in productive rearrangements either about 87% or about 30% of the time, which broadly matched IMGT annotations. A group of highly shared sequence variants was considered likely to be a technical artifact of the sequencing pipeline. The classifier was reported to diagnose cytomegalovirus status with high specificity and sensitivity in both the original cohort and the validation cohort. It was suggested by the authors that the approach could potentially be generalized to other disease states and immunological phenotypes.

Input material: PBMCs. The source is a woman younger than 45 in good health and CMV-seropositive. The chain was built from TRBV7-2 and TRBJ2-2, with the D gene uncertain. At the DNA level, the sequence is TGTGCCAGCAGCTTAGGGCCTAGATCCGGGGAGCTGTTTTTT. Protein translation: CASSLGPRSGELFF. Full variable domain (CDR3 extended with the reference TRBV7-2 and TRBJ2-2 proteins): GAGVSQSPSNKVTEKGKDVELRCDPISGHTALYWYRQSLGQGLEFLIYFQGNSAPDKSGLPSDRFSAERTGGSVSTLTIQRTQQEDSAVYLCASSLGPRSGELFFGEGSRLTVL.